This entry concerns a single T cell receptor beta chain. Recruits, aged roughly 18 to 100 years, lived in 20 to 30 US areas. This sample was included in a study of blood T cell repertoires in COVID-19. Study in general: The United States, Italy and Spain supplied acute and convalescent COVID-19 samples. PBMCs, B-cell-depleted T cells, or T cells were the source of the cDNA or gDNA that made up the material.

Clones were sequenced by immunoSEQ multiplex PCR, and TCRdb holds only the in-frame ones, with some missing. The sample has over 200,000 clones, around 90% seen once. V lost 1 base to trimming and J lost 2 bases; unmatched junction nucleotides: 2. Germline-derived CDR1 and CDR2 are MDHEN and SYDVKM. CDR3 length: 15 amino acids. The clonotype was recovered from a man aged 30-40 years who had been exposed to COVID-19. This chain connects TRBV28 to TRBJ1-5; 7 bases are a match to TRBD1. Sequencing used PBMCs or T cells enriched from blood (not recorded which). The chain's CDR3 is CASSLSTGGNQPQHF. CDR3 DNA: TGTGCCAGCAGTTTATCCACAGGGGGCAATCAGCCCCAGCATTTT.